This T cell receptor beta chain was recorded in a study of blood T cell repertoires in COVID-19. Study in general: Samples taken during acute and convalescent COVID-19 were collected in the United States, Italy and Spain. Sources were T cells, B-cell-depleted T cells, or PBMCs; the material itself was cDNA or gDNA.

Data came from immunoSEQ multiplex PCR; TCRdb stores just in-frame clones and leaves some out. The sample includes 400,000 or so clones, roughly 86% of them seen just once. This clone has only one observation. Germline trimming cut 4 bases from V and 8 bases from J; bases unmatched to any gene: 6. The CDR3 runs 13 residues. Germline V lookup: CDR1 SGHTA, CDR2 FQGNSA. The chain carries TRBV7-2 and TRBJ1-2; the match to TRBD1 covers 8 bases. The source of this sequence is a man aged 35 to 55 in a cohort exposed to, infected with or recovered from COVID-19 (not recorded which). The sequenced sample consisted of PBMCs or T cells enriched from blood (not recorded which). CDR3 coding DNA: TGTGCCAGCAGCTACCAGGGGGCGGGCGGCTACACCTTC. Translation gives CASSYQGAGGYTF.